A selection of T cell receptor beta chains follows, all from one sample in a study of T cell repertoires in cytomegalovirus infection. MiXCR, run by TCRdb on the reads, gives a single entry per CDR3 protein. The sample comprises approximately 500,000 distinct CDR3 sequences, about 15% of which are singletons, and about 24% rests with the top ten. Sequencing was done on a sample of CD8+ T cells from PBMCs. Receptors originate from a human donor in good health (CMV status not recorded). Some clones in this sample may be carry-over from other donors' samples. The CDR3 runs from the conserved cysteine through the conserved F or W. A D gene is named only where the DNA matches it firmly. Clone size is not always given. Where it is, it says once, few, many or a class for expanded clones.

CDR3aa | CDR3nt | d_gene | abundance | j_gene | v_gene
CASSQGRQGVTYEQYF | TGTGCCAGCAGCCAAGGGAGACAGGGGGTCACCTACGAGCAGTACTTC | TRBD1 | NA | TRBJ2-7 | TRBV14
CASRQGGLNQPQHF | TGTGCCAGCCGCCAGGGGGGGTTGAATCAGCCCCAGCATTTT | TRBD1 | many | TRBJ1-5 | TRBV5-8
CASRVEGQNTGELFF | TGTGCCAGCAGAGTCGAAGGTCAGAACACCGGGGAGCTGTTTTTT | NA | few | TRBJ2-2 | TRBV9
CASSPWTASSYEQYF | TGTGCCAGCAGCCCTTGGACGGCTAGCTCCTACGAGCAGTACTTC | NA | many | TRBJ2-7 | TRBV7-2
CSVGANTEAFF | TGCAGCGTTGGAGCAAACACTGAAGCTTTCTTT | NA | NA | TRBJ1-1 | TRBV29-1
CASITPVDLFF | TGTGCCAGCATCACTCCGGTCGATCTGTTTTTT | NA | NA | TRBJ1-4 | TRBV5-6
CASNRGVEYNEQFF | TGTGCCAGCAACCGGGGTGTGGAATACAATGAGCAGTTCTTC | NA | many | TRBJ2-1 | TRBV28
CASSYLNDGGPGKNIQYF | TGTGCCAGCAGTTATCTCAATGATGGGGGGCCCGGCAAAAACATTCAGTACTTC | NA | NA | TRBJ2-4 | TRBV6-5
CASSLEDRGFDEQYF | TGTGCCAGCAGTTTAGAGGACAGGGGTTTCGACGAGCAGTACTTC | TRBD1 | many | TRBJ2-7 | TRBV28
CASSPGLAGDGELFF | TGTGCCAGCAGCCCAGGACTAGCGGGAGACGGGGAGCTGTTTTTT | TRBD2 | many | TRBJ2-2 | TRBV11-3
CASSWRGRTEAFF | TGTGCCAGCAGTTGGAGGGGGCGCACTGAAGCTTTCTTT | TRBD1 | few | TRBJ1-1 | TRBV28
CASRHSGTGAYGYTF | TGTGCCAGCAGACACTCCGGGACAGGGGCTTATGGCTACACCTTC | TRBD1 | NA | TRBJ1-2 | TRBV27
CSARVGGFISYEQYF | TGCAGTGCTAGAGTGGGGGGCTTCATCTCCTACGAGCAGTACTTC | NA | few | TRBJ2-7 | TRBV20-1
CASSLRTGTNYGYTF | TGCGCCAGCAGCCTCCGGACAGGGACCAACTATGGCTACACCTTC | TRBD1 | NA | TRBJ1-2 | TRBV5-1
CASSLYAAYNEQFF | TGTGCCAGCAGTTTATACGCAGCCTACAATGAGCAGTTCTTC | NA | once | TRBJ2-1 | TRBV27
CASSSQGSDNEQFF | TGTGCCAGCAGTTCCCAAGGGTCAGACAATGAGCAGTTCTTC | NA | NA | TRBJ2-1 | TRBV27
CASSYSGLINSPLHF | TGTGCCAGCAGTTACTCTGGACTCATCAATTCACCCCTCCACTTT | NA | many | TRBJ1-6 | TRBV12-3/TRBV12-4
CSARDLISYNEQFF | TGCAGTGCTAGGGACTTAATCTCCTACAATGAGCAGTTCTTC | NA | few | TRBJ2-1 | TRBV20-1
CASSLADRAYEQYF | TGTGCCAGCAGCTTAGCGGACAGGGCCTACGAGCAGTACTTC | TRBD1 | many | TRBJ2-7 | TRBV7-8
CASSQSYQPQHF | TGTGCCAGTAGTCAATCGTATCAGCCCCAGCATTTT | NA | NA | TRBJ1-5 | TRBV19
CASSYLRGSGDTGELFF | TGTGCCAGCAGTTACTTACGCGGAAGCGGCGACACCGGGGAGCTGTTTTTT | NA | many | TRBJ2-2 | TRBV6-5
CASSYLENLNNSPLHF | TGTGCCAGCAGTTATTTAGAAAACCTAAATAATTCACCCCTCCACTTT | NA | NA | TRBJ1-6 | TRBV6-5
CASSYDGGYSDTQYF | TGTGCCAGCAGTTACGACGGGGGGTACTCAGATACGCAGTATTTT | TRBD2 | NA | TRBJ2-3 | TRBV6-5
CASSITGLGWTEAFF | TGTGCCAGTAGTATCACGGGGCTCGGGTGGACTGAAGCTTTCTTT | NA | few | TRBJ1-1 | TRBV19
CASSLSRPGETQYF | TGTGCCAGCAGTTTGTCCAGGCCGGGAGAGACCCAGTACTTC | NA | many | TRBJ2-5 | TRBV27
CASSPWDRRYEQYF | TGTGCCAGCAGCCCCTGGGACCGGCGATACGAGCAGTACTTC | NA | many | TRBJ2-7 | TRBV11-2
CSARDKGMNTEAFF | TGCAGTGCTAGAGATAAGGGGATGAACACTGAAGCTTTCTTT | NA | few | TRBJ1-1 | TRBV20-1
CASNPSGVTEAFF | TGTGCCAGCAACCCGTCAGGGGTCACTGAAGCTTTCTTT | NA | NA | TRBJ1-1 | TRBV12-3/TRBV12-4
CASSRTGGVNEQFF | TGTGCCAGCAGTAGGACGGGAGGGGTAAATGAGCAGTTCTTC | TRBD2 | many | TRBJ2-1 | TRBV6-1
CASSPRLAAFSEQYF | TGTGCCAGCAGCCCAAGACTAGCGGCTTTTTCTGAGCAGTACTTC | TRBD2 | NA | TRBJ2-7 | TRBV7-3
CASSLEFADTQYF | TGTGCCAGCAGCTTAGAGTTCGCAGATACGCAGTATTTT | NA | many | TRBJ2-3 | TRBV7-2
CASSLPGDSYGYTF | TGTGCCAGCAGCTTACCAGGCGACAGCTATGGCTACACCTTC | NA | few | TRBJ1-2 | TRBV5-6
CASTPRGRSYEQYF | TGTGCCAGCACCCCCCGGGGCAGATCCTACGAGCAGTACTTC | NA | many | TRBJ2-7 | TRBV27
CASSLGSLTGRKNEQFF | TGTGCCAGCAGTTTAGGTTCTTTGACAGGGAGAAAGAATGAGCAGTTCTTC | TRBD1 | many | TRBJ2-1 | TRBV12-3/TRBV12-4
CASELAGGNEQFF | TGTGCCTCAGAACTAGCGGGGGGGAATGAGCAGTTCTTC | TRBD2 | NA | TRBJ2-1 | TRBV6-1
CASNSPGLSKNIQYF | TGTGCCAGCAATTCCCCGGGATTATCCAAAAACATTCAGTACTTC | NA | many | TRBJ2-4 | TRBV6-6
CASSYSKGRNQPQHF | TGTGCCAGCAGTTACTCGAAGGGGAGGAATCAGCCCCAGCATTTT | NA | NA | TRBJ1-5 | TRBV6-5
CASTPGNSYEQYF | TGTGCCAGCACCCCGGGAAATTCCTACGAGCAGTACTTC | NA | many | TRBJ2-7 | TRBV27
CASSLSVRRVMNTEAFF | TGTGCCAGCAGTTTAAGTGTCCGTCGGGTTATGAACACTGAAGCTTTCTTT | NA | many | TRBJ1-1 | TRBV28
CASSGGGYFF | TGTGCCAGCAGTGGTGGAGGATACTTCTTC | NA | NA | TRBJ2-1 | TRBV2